This T cell receptor (beta chain) was profiled in a study of human T cells and chemical hapten exposure. The overall study: Patients had diphenylcyclopropenone applied to the scalp weekly throughout the approximately 25-week study. Patch tests applied 0.01% DPC to the upper back, read at 6 days.

Study conclusions and caveats: Sensitization with DPC brought no change to TCRs above 1 in 1000 in frequency.

This CDR3 region has 14 residues. The V end was cut by 1 base, the J end by 4 bases, with 13 bases between. Germline CDR1 is DFQATT and CDR2 is SNEGSKA (reference sequence). Time point noted: patch test 3, about 24 weeks after DPC sensitization. Treatment indicated: therapeutic diphenylcyclopropenone sensitization with weekly scalp DPC. TCRdb independently ran MiXCR on the RACE reads; one entry per CDR3 protein. The sample consists of 180,000 or so distinct CDR3 sequences, about 22% of them appearing once. Comment on this clonotype: Its antigen is as yet unknown.

The TCR originated in a woman between 40 and 50 years old with alopecia areata. Some clones in this sample may be carry-over from other donors' samples. The material sequenced was whole blood, taken in connection with sensitization to the hapten diphenylcyclopropenone (DPC). This sequence joins TRBV20-1 and TRBJ1-2; maybe TRBD1 (6 bases). As DNA, the CDR3 is TGCAGTGCTAGAGCTGGAGGACAGTCCTATGGCTACACCTTC. Amino acids: CSARAGGQSYGYTF.